This T cell receptor (beta chain) was captured by sequencing in a study of T-cell reconstitution after alpha-beta-depleted transplantation in children. This clonotype was seen more than once but under ten times. The antigen remains undetermined. Germline CDR1 is DFQATT and CDR2 is SNEGSKA (reference sequence). The V gene lost 2 bases and the J gene lost 2 bases, with 12 bases spanning the gap. The CDR3 consists of 14 residues. General observations from the study: Most T-cell counts and diversity one year after the transplant came from T cells that were newly produced. Some patients showed high day-60 TCRbeta diversity, which derived from surviving recipient T cells and thymic progenitors. There were reportedly several hundred expanded graft clones from which alpha-beta T cells came about two months after transplant.

Library preparation (for TCRbeta) was performed with unique molecular identifiers. MiXCR, run by TCRdb on the PCR reads, gives a single entry per CDR3 protein. Of about 580,000 distinct CDR3 sequences listed, roughly a quarter are singletons. The gene calls are TRBV20-1 and TRBJ1-2; D uncertain. This sequence originates from a boy under three years old with Wiskott-Aldrich syndrome, due to receive a stem cell transplant. The sample was PBMCs, taken before TCRalphabeta/CD19-depleted stem cell transplant. The CDR3 spells CSARRFADNYGYTF. The CDR3 DNA is TGCAGTGCTAGAAGGTTCGCGGACAACTATGGCTACACCTTC.